The clone carrying this T cell receptor beta chain has only one observation. Its antigen is not identified. Clones were sequenced by immunoSEQ multiplex PCR, and TCRdb holds only the in-frame ones, with some missing. The sample has 200,000 or so clones, around 86% seen once; the top ten hold 2.5% to 3%. This entry comes from a study of T cell responses to AZD1222 COVID-19 vaccine. General study points: Reports say nearly half of spike-specific TCRs go after unmutated variant regions. Spike-specific TCRs gained breadth and depth after people received two AZD1222 doses. Baseline seropositivity occurred in only a handful of AZD1222 recipients. The donors showed a predominance of white British ancestry and of females, with possible underestimation of clonal diversity.

V lost 3 bases and J lost 0; bases outside the gene matches: 1. CDR3 length: 15 residues. The V gene's germline CDR1 is SGHRS and CDR2 YFSETQ. This TCR came from an adult in good health. V and J are TRBV5-1 and TRBJ1-5; 9 positions match TRBD1. The specimen was peripheral blood, collected on day 0 of MenACWY control vaccination. CDR3 nucleotide sequence: TGCGCCAGCAGCTGGGGACAGGGTAGCAATCAGCCCCAGCATTTT. The encoded protein is CASSWGQGSNQPQHF.